This section outlines one TCR beta chain sequence together with its context. The CDR3 is 16 amino acids. Germline values: CDR1 KGHSH, CDR2 LQKENI. Deletions cut 0 bases from V and 2 bases from J, with 13 bases between. This entry is derived from a study of control samples from healthy donors and cancer patients. Only in-frame clones appear in the TCRdb table, and some are missing; sequencing was by immunoSEQ multiplex PCR. The top ten clones hold under 5% of a sample with under 200,000 clones, almost 90% of them seen once. The sequence was obtained from a woman in her twenties or thirties in good health. The material sequenced was blood. The chain joins TRBV18 to TRBJ1-1; tentative D call: TRBD1 (6 bases). The CDR3 protein is CASSPPGGPSNTEAFF. As DNA, the CDR3 is TGTGCCAGCTCACCACCGGGGGGGCCCTCTAACACTGAAGCTTTCTTT.